One sample yielded the 26 T cell receptor beta chains listed below, sequenced in a study of T-cell reconstitution after alpha-beta-depleted transplantation in children. Unique molecular identifiers featured in how the TCRbeta library was prepared. TCRdb called the PCR reads again in MiXCR, with one record for every CDR3 protein. Of about 640,000 distinct CDR3 sequences in the sample, roughly 13% were seen once. The starting material was PBMCs, mostly from graft donor cells, obtained 360 days after TCRalphabeta/CD19-depleted stem cell transplant. These receptors came from a male patient aged 10 to 17 who had a stem cell transplant for acute myeloid leukemia, so the T cells may come from the graft donor.

J is TRBJ2-1 and V is TRBV7-3; 11 bases agree with TRBD2. The V gene's germline CDR1 is SGHTA and CDR2 FQGTGA. Trimming took 3 bases from V and 9 from J; bases not matched to a gene: 7. The CDR3 loop spans 15 amino acids. In DNA, the CDR3 is TGTGCCAGCAGCTTCCTACTAGCGGGAGTTGTTGAGCAGTTCTTC. Amino acid sequence: CASSFLLAGVVEQFF.

This clonotype has more than one count but fewer than ten. The chain employs TRBV18 and TRBJ2-3; D is possibly TRBD1 or TRBD2 (6 bases each). The CDR3 extends over 16 amino acids. Trimming pared 1 base from V and 5 bases from J, leaving 16 bases between. Germline V gene sequence: CDR1 KGHSH, CDR2 LQKENI. CDR3 sequence reads: CASSPLPLGGGDTQYF. The CDR3 bases are TGTGCCAGCTCACCACTTCCCTTAGGGGGAGGAGATACGCAGTATTTT.

This clonotype was detected ten times or more. The V and J genes are TRBV12-3 or TRBV12-4 and TRBJ2-7, with 7 bases matching TRBD2. The CDR3 extends over 14 amino acids. Unmatched junction bases numbered 2, after V lost 1 base and J lost 2 bases. The CDR3: CASSLGGSPYEQYF. The CDR3 nucleotides are TGTGCCAGCAGTTTAGGCGGGAGTCCCTACGAGCAGTACTTC.

This clonotype was observed many times. V is TRBV29-1 and J is TRBJ2-5; 9 positions agree with TRBD1. CDR1 and CDR2 (germline): SQVTM, ANQGSEA. Trimming cost V 6 bases and J 7 bases; bases outside gene matches: 3. The CDR3 is 11 amino acids. The CDR3 is CSVQGAGTQYF. CDR3 coding DNA: TGCAGCGTACAGGGGGCTGGGACCCAGTACTTC. The whole variable domain, filled in from reference TRBV29-1 and TRBJ2-5, reads SAVISQKPSRDICQRGTSLTIQCQVDSQVTMMFWYRQQPGQSLTLIATANQGSEATYESGFVIDKFPISRPNLTFSTLTVSNMSPEDSSIYLCSVQGAGTQYFGPGTRLLVL.

This clonotype was counted at least ten times. The chain recombines TRBV12-3 or TRBV12-4 with TRBJ1-5, with 10 nucleotides matching TRBD1. The CDR3 spans 15 residues. The junction had 3 bases not matched to a gene; V was cut back by 0 bases and J by 7 bases. The CDR3 sequence: CASSLASGQGQPQHF. The CDR3 region has the DNA TGTGCCAGCAGTTTAGCGTCGGGACAGGGGCAGCCCCAGCATTTT.

In its sample, this clonotype was seen a few times. J is TRBJ2-7 and V is TRBV21-1. TRBV21-1 is shown as a pseudogene. This CDR3 comprises 15 residues. CDR3 DNA: TGTGCCAGGAGAGATACAGTTCTCTTCTTCTACGAGCAGTACTTC. This gives the protein CARRDTVLFFYEQYF.

At least ten counts were recorded for this clonotype. This chain joins TRBV28 and TRBJ1-1; D might be TRBD1 (5 bases). This CDR3 has 14 residues. Germline CDR1 is MDHEN and CDR2 is SYDVKM. The V and J ends lost 5 bases and 0 bases respectively, with 10 bases between them. The CDR3 sequence is CASSQGHLNTEAFF. The CDR3 nucleotides are TGTGCCAGCAGTCAAGGACACTTGAACACTGAAGCTTTCTTT.

This clonotype was picked up a small number of times. The CDR3 spells CSASRRASSYNSPLHF. DNA of the CDR3: TGCAGTGCTAGCCGCAGGGCAAGCTCCTATAATTCACCCCTCCACTTT. The chain is built from TRBV20-1 and TRBJ1-6; the D gene is possibly TRBD1 (5 bases). The CDR3 has 16 residues. Looked up from germline, CDR1 is DFQATT and CDR2 is SNEGSKA (reference sequence). Deletions cut 3 bases from V and 0 bases from J, with 12 bases between.

The V and J genes are TRBV29-1 and TRBJ2-2, with 11 bases lining up with TRBD2. Germline CDR1 and CDR2: SQVTM and ANQGSEA. J gave up 2 bases and V 6 bases, and 8 bases lay outside the gene matches. The CDR3 runs 16 residues. CDR3 coding DNA: TGCAGCGTCCTTGGACTAGCGGGCCGAAACACCGGGGAGCTGTTTTTT. Translation gives CSVLGLAGRNTGELFF.

This clonotype was detected many times. The chain links TRBV27 to TRBJ2-1, with TRBD1 matching 7 bases. Germline assignment: CDR1 MNHEY and CDR2 SMNVEV (reference sequence). The CDR3 covers 16 residues. V lost 5 bases and J lost 1; bases outside the gene matches: 8. DNA for the CDR3: TGTGCCAGCAGTCTGACAGGGCTTAATTCCTACAATGAGCAGTTCTTC. Protein: CASSLTGLNSYNEQFF.

The chain has TRBV3-1 and TRBJ1-1; TRBD1 agrees at 7 bases. V gave up 11 bases and J gave up 1 base; unmatched junction bases: 19. CDR3 length: 17 amino acids. Germline V CDR1 and CDR2: LGHDT, YNNKEL (reference sequence). CDR3 DNA sequence: TGTGCCTTCAGAAGACGACAGGGAAATGGGGAGAACACTGAAGCTTTCTTT. Encoded protein: CAFRRRQGNGENTEAFF. The variable domain in full, completed from reference TRBV3-1 and TRBJ1-1, reads DTAVSQTPKYLVTQMGNDKSIKCEQNLGHDTMYWYKQDSKKFLKIMFSYNNKELIINETVPNRFSPKSPDKAHLNLHINSLELGDSAVYFCAFRRRQGNGENTEAFFGQGTRLTVV.

This chain joins TRBV28 and TRBJ1-5; D remains unclear. With 3 bases removed from V and 14 bases from J, the gap between germline ends came to 20 bases. The CDR3 is 14 residues long. The germline V gene has CDR1 MDHEN and CDR2 SYDVKM. In nucleotides, the CDR3 is TGTGCCAGCAGTTTGAGTGGGCCCCGTGGAGGTGAGCATTTT. Protein sequence: CASSLSGPRGGEHF.

The sample holds many counts of this clonotype. The CDR3 bases are TGTGCCAGCAGTTACTCAGTGTCTGGACTAAGGTCCTACAATGAGCAGTTCTTC. Translated: CASSYSVSGLRSYNEQFF. The rearrangement links TRBV6-2 or TRBV6-3 to TRBJ2-1; TRBD2 might be the D (6 bases). V was cut by 0 bases and J by 1 base, with 16 bases left in between. The CDR3 has 18 residues. Per the germline V gene, CDR1 is MNHEY and CDR2 is SVGEGT.

This clonotype came up many times. The chain employs TRBV7-3 and TRBJ2-1; D is possibly TRBD1 (6 bases). V gave up 2 bases and J gave up 4 bases, with 15 bases separating them. Germline CDR1 and CDR2: SGHTA and FQGTGA. CDR3 size: 16 residues. The CDR3 loop is CASSLYGRTAYNEQFF. In DNA form, the CDR3 reads TGTGCCAGCAGCTTATATGGCCGGACAGCTTACAATGAGCAGTTCTTC. Full variable domain (remainder filled in from reference TRBV7-3 and TRBJ2-1): GAGVSQTPSNKVTEKGKYVELRCDPISGHTALYWYRQSLGQGPEFLIYFQGTGAADDSGLPNDRFFAVRPEGSVSTLKIQRTERGDSAVYLCASSLYGRTAYNEQFFGPGTRLTVL.

Only a few counts were recorded for this clonotype. This chain uses TRBV6-2 or TRBV6-3 with TRBJ2-6, with a tentative D call TRBD2 (6 bases). Trimming took off 11 bases at V and 0 bases at J, with 14 bases between the two ends. CDR1 and CDR2 from the germline V gene are MNHEY and SVGEGT. The CDR3 totals 15 residues. CDR3 nucleotides: TGTGCCCACAGCGAGGAGGGCTCTGGGGCCAACGTCCTGACTTTC. Translating it yields CAHSEEGSGANVLTF.

The gene calls are TRBV2 and TRBJ2-3; tentative D call: TRBD1 (6 bases). The CDR3 contains 15 residues. In germline, CDR1 is SNHLY, CDR2 FYNNEI. The germline V and J ends were trimmed by 6 bases and 2 bases, with 15 bases remaining between them. In DNA, the CDR3 is TGTGCCAGCAGCGCTCGGGACAAAGACACAGATACGCAGTATTTT. This codes for CASSARDKDTDTQYF.

This clonotype has more than one count but fewer than ten. CDR3 bases: TGTGCCAGCACCCACTTTAGCGGTTCTAGCACAGATACGCAGTATTTT. Translated: CASTHFSGSSTDTQYF. The V and J genes are TRBV7-8 and TRBJ2-3; possible D gene TRBD2, 6 bases. The CDR3 consists of 16 residues. Trimming left V 7 bases short and J 0 bases short, with 17 bases between. CDR1 SGHVS and CDR2 FQNEAQ come from the germline V gene.

This clonotype was recorded a few times. The V gene is TRBV14, the J gene TRBJ2-5; a weak D match, TRBD2 (6 bases). Trimming took 3 bases from V and 5 from J, leaving 16 bases between them. CDR3 length: 15 amino acids. CDR1 SGHDN and CDR2 FVKESK come from the germline V gene. The CDR3 protein is CASSHGPLAWETQYF. CDR3 nucleotide sequence: TGTGCCAGCAGCCACGGCCCCCTAGCGTGGGAGACCCAGTACTTC.

This clonotype occurred a few times. The chain has TRBV9 and TRBJ1-1; 9 bases are shared with TRBD1. The CDR3 is made up of 15 amino acids. Unmatched junction bases numbered 10, after V lost 5 bases and J lost 5 bases. Looked up from germline, CDR1 is SGDLS and CDR2 is YYNGEE. The CDR3 DNA sequence: TGTGCCAGCAGTTCACAGGGGGCAGTATGGACTGAAGCTTTCTTT. Protein: CASSSQGAVWTEAFF. Drawing the rest from reference TRBV9 and TRBJ1-1, the complete variable domain is DSGVTQTPKHLITATGQRVTLRCSPRSGDLSVYWYQQSLDQGLQFLIQYYNGEERAKGNILERFSAQQFPDLHSELNLSSLELGDSALYFCASSSQGAVWTEAFFGQGTRLTVV.

Remarks on this clonotype: Compared with germline, one end of the junction differs, possibly owing to a read error. The chain combines TRBV7-7 with TRBJ2-1; 7 bases map to TRBD2. Germline CDR1 and CDR2: SSHAT and FNYEAQ (reference sequence). The length of the CDR3 is 15 residues. The CDR3 loop is CASSLEASGYNEQFF. Written as DNA, the CDR3 is TGTGCTAGCAGCTTAGAGGCTAGCGGTTACAATGAGCAGTTCTTC. Looking up the rest from reference TRBV7-7 and TRBJ2-1 gives the full variable domain: GAGVSQSPRYKVTKRGQDVTLRCDPISSHATLYWYQQALGQGPEFLTYFNYEAQPDKSGLPSDRFSAERPEGSISTLTIQRTEQRDSAMYRCASSLEASGYNEQFFGPGTRLTVL.

This clonotype was picked up many times. This chain links TRBV30 with TRBJ2-1; no firm D call. Trimming cost V 2 bases and J 8 bases, with 10 bases left between them. Germline V gene sequence: CDR1 GTSNPN, CDR2 SVGIG (reference sequence). CDR3 size: 12 residues. This CDR3 is CAWSQSPYEQFF. The CDR3, as DNA: TGTGCCTGGAGTCAATCCCCCTATGAGCAGTTCTTC.

This clonotype was seen only a few times. The J gene is TRBJ2-2, the V gene TRBV9; D may be TRBD1 (7 bases). The germline CDR1 and CDR2 sequences are SGDLS and YYNGEE. The V gene lost 3 bases and the J gene lost 1 base, with 16 bases spanning the gap. This CDR3 has 17 residues. CDR3 in amino acids: CASSGRAQGWNTGELFF. The CDR3 nucleotides read TGTGCCAGCAGCGGGAGGGCACAGGGGTGGAACACCGGGGAGCTGTTTTTT.

The chain couples TRBV24-1 to TRBJ2-1; D is possibly TRBD2 (5 bases). V was trimmed by 9 bases and J by 2 bases, leaving 13 bases between them. There are 14 residues in the CDR3. Germline CDR1 and CDR2: KGHDR and SFDVKD. CDR3 in DNA: TGTGCCACCGGAGGTCTGCCGACCTACAATGAGCAGTTCTTC. This encodes CATGGLPTYNEQFF.

The chain joins TRBV12-3 or TRBV12-4 to TRBJ2-7; 9 bases match TRBD2. CDR3 length: 14 residues. V shed 4 bases, J shed 4 bases, and the junction held 5 bases outside the gene matches. The DNA for the CDR3 is TGTGCCAGCAGTTCCGGGACTAGCCCTTACGAGCAGTACTTC. Translation: CASSSGTSPYEQYF.

The table lists this clonotype with a few counts. The chain carries TRBV4-3 and TRBJ2-7, with TRBD2 identical over 8 bases. The V segment lost 3 bases and the J segment 3 bases; nucleotides outside the gene matches: 13. CDR3 length equals 17 residues. Germline V CDR1 and CDR2: LGHNA, YSLEER. The CDR3 reads CASSHVFSGVINYEQYF. In nucleotides, the CDR3 is TGCGCCAGCAGCCACGTCTTTAGCGGGGTGATAAACTACGAGCAGTACTTC.

The rearrangement joins TRBV6-5 to TRBJ2-7, with 9 bases lining up with TRBD1. The CDR3 has 15 residues. V was clipped by 0 bases and J by 2 bases; unmatched bases: 2. Germline V gene data show CDR1 as MNHEY and CDR2 as SVGAGI. CDR3 coding DNA: TGTGCCAGCAGTTACTCCGGACAGGGGACCTACGAGCAGTACTTC. Protein: CASSYSGQGTYEQYF.